Listed here is a single T cell receptor beta chain. The entry originates in a study of T-cell reconstitution after alpha-beta-depleted transplantation in children. Researchers prepared the TCRbeta library using unique molecular identifiers, the study reports. One entry per CDR3 protein, called by TCRdb with MiXCR from the PCR reads. The sample includes about a million distinct CDR3 sequences, under 30% of them seen just once. Trimming took off 1 base at V and 1 base at J, with 11 bases between the two ends. This CDR3 is 15 amino acids long. Germline-derived CDR1 and CDR2 are MGHRA and YSYEKL. Material: PBMCs, mostly from graft donor cells, obtained 360 days after TCRalphabeta/CD19-depleted stem cell transplant. The rearrangement uses TRBV4-1 and TRBJ2-7; D is unresolved. The TCR comes from a boy less than two years old who had a stem cell transplant for SCID, so the T cells may come from the graft donor. The DNA for the CDR3 is TGCGCCAGCAGCCAAGTTTTCGCCAGATCCTACGAGCAGTACTTC. Protein product: CASSQVFARSYEQYF.